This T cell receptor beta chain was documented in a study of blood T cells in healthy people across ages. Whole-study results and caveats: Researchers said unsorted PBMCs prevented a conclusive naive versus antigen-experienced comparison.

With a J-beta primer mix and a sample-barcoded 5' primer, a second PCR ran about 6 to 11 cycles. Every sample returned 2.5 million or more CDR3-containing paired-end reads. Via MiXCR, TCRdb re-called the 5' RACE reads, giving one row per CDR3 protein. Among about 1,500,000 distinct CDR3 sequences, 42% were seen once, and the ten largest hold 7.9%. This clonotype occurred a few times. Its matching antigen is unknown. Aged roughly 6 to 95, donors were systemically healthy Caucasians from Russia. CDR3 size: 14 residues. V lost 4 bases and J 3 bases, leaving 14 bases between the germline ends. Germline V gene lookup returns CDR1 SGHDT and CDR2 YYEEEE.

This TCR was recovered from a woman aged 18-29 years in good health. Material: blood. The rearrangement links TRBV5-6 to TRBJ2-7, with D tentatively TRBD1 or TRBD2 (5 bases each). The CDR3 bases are TGTGCCAGCAGCCCAACCGGGACGTACTACGAGCAGTACTTC. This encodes CASSPTGTYYEQYF.